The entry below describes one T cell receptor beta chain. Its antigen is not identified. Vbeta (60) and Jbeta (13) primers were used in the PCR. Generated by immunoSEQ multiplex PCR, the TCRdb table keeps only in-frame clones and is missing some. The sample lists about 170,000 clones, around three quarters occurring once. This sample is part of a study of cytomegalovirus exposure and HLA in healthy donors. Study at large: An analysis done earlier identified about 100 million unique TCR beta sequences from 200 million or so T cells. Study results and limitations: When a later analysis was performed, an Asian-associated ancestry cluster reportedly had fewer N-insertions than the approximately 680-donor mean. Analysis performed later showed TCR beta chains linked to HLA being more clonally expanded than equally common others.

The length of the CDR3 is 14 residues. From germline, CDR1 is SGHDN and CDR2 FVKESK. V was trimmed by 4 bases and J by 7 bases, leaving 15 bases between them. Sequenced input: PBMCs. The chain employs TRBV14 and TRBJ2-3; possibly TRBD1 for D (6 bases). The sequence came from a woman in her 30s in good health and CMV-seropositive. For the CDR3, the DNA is TGTGCCAGCAGCCCGGCCCAGGGGTGGAATACGCAGTATTTT. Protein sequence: CASSPAQGWNTQYF.